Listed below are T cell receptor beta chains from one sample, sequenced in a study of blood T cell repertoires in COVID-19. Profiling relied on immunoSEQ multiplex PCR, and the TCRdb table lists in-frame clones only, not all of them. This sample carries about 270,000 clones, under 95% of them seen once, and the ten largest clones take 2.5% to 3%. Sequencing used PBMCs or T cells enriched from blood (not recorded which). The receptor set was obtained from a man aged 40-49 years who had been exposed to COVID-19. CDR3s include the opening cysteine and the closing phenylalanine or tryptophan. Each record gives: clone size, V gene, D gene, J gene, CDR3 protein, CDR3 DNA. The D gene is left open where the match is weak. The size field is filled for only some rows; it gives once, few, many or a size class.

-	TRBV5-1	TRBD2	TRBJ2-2	CASSLTSGRMNTGELFF	TGCGCCAGCAGCCTGACTAGCGGGAGGATGAACACCGGGGAGCTGTTTTTT
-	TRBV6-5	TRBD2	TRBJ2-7	CASSYGGLPSYEQYF	TGTGCCAGCAGTTACGGGGGACTACCTTCCTACGAGCAGTACTTC
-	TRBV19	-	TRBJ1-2	CASSIVHRSYGYTF	TGTGCCAGTAGTATAGTTCACAGGAGCTATGGCTACACCTTC
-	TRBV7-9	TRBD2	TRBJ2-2	CASQKREFGGELFF	TGTGCCAGCCAGAAGCGGGAGTTCGGCGGGGAGCTGTTTTTT
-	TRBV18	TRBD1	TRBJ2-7	CASSPGTESYEQYF	TGTGCCAGCTCACCAGGGACAGAAAGTTACGAGCAGTACTTC
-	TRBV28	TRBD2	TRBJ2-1	CASRTSGRADEQFF	TGTGCCAGTCGGACTAGCGGGAGGGCCGATGAGCAGTTCTTC
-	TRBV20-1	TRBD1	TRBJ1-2	CSAGETGPNYGYTF	TGCAGTGCTGGTGAGACAGGGCCAAACTATGGCTACACCTTC
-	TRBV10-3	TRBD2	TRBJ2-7	CAISGSGRAAYEQYF	TGTGCCATCAGTGGTAGCGGGAGGGCCGCCTACGAGCAGTACTTC
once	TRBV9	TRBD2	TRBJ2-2	CASSVGGSGTGELFF	TGTGCCAGCAGCGTAGGAGGTAGCGGGACCGGGGAGCTGTTTTTT
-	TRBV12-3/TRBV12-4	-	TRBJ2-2	CASRRAGELFF	TGTGCCAGCAGGCGGGCAGGGGAGCTGTTTTTT
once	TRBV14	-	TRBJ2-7	CASSQVDKREQYF	TGTGCCAGCAGCCAAGTCGATAAGCGCGAGCAGTACTTC
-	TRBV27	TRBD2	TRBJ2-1	CASSLSSGTLYNEQFF	TGTGCCAGCAGTTTATCGAGCGGGACGCTCTACAATGAGCAGTTCTTC
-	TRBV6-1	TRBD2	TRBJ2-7	CASSEKTSGRKYYEQYF	TGTGCCAGCAGTGAAAAAACTAGCGGGCGAAAATACTACGAGCAGTACTTC
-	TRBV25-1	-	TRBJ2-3	CASSPHAGSSHTQYF	TGTGCCAGCAGTCCTCACGCGGGATCGAGCCATACGCAGTATTTT
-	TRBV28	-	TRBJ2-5	CASSLNRATQYF	TGTGCCAGCAGTTTAAACAGGGCGACCCAGTACTTC
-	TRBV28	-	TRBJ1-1	CASSLSSLTSIEAFF	TGTGCCAGCAGTTTATCTTCACTGACAAGTATAGAAGCTTTCTTT
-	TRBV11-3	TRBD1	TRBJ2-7	CASSLDRDSYEQYF	TGTGCCAGCAGCTTAGATCGGGACAGCTACGAGCAGTACTTC
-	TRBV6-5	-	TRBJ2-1	CASSLFNEQFF	TGTGCCAGCAGTCTCTTTAATGAGCAGTTCTTC
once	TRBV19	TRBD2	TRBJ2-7	CASSPWTSSYEQYF	TGTGCCAGTAGTCCCTGGACTAGTTCCTACGAGCAGTACTTC
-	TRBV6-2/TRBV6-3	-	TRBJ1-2	CASSAYRSREGYGYTF	TGTGCCAGCAGTGCCTACAGGTCCAGGGAAGGCTATGGCTACACCTTC
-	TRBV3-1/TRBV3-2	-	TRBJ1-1	CASSQDPVGGPEAFF	TGTGCCAGCAGCCAAGATCCGGTGGGGGGTCCTGAAGCTTTCTTT
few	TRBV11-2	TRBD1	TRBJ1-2	CASSQTGEGSGYTF	TGTGCCAGCAGCCAGACAGGGGAAGGTTCTGGCTACACCTTC
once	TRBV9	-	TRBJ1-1	CASSPILGGTEAFF	TGTGCCAGCAGCCCCATCTTGGGGGGCACTGAAGCTTTCTTT
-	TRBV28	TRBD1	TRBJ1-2	CASRPTGGVYGYTF	TGTGCCAGCAGGCCTACAGGGGGCGTCTATGGCTACACCTTC
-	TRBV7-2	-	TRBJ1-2	CASSLIRENGYTF	TGTGCCAGCAGCTTAATCCGGGAAAATGGCTACACCTTC
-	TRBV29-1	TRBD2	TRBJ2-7	CSVGLADSTYEQYF	TGCAGCGTTGGACTAGCGGACTCGACCTACGAGCAGTACTTC
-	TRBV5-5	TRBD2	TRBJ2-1	CASGLDLYNEQFF	TGTGCCAGCGGACTAGATTTGTACAATGAGCAGTTCTTC
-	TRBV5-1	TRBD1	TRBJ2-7	CASKDGTGLNEQYF	TGCGCCAGCAAGGACGGGACAGGGCTGAACGAGCAGTACTTC
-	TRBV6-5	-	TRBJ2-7	CASKEGTLYEQYF	TGTGCCAGCAAGGAGGGGACTCTCTACGAGCAGTACTTC
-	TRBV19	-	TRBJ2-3	CASRQSTDTQYF	TGTGCCAGTAGACAGAGCACAGATACGCAGTATTTT
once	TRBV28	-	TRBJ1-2	CASNRENYGYTF	TGTGCCAGCAACAGGGAAAACTATGGCTACACCTTC
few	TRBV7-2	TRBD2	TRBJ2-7	CASSSSSTSGRRASEQYF	TGTGCCAGCAGCTCCTCGAGCACTAGCGGGAGGAGAGCTTCAGAGCAGTACTTC
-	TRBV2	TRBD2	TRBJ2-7	CASSISGISYEQYF	TGTGCCAGCAGTATAAGCGGGATCTCCTACGAGCAGTACTTC
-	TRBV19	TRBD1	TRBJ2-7	CASSIKGQGAYEQYF	TGTGCCAGTAGTATAAAGGGACAGGGGGCCTACGAGCAGTACTTC
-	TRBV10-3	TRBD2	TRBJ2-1	CAISSGRGDSYNEQFF	TGTGCCATCAGTAGCGGGAGGGGGGATTCCTACAATGAGCAGTTCTTC
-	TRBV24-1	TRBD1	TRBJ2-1	CATSEETGALEQFF	TGTGCCACCAGTGAGGAGACAGGGGCCCTTGAGCAGTTCTTC
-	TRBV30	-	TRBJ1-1	CAWSVPPQGKGTEAFF	TGTGCCTGGAGTGTACCCCCCCAGGGGAAGGGCACTGAAGCTTTCTTT
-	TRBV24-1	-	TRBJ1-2	CATSDRTGTLGDGYTF	TGTGCCACCAGTGACAGAACCGGGACACTAGGAGATGGCTACACCTTC
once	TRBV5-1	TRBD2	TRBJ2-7	CASSRTSGGYEQYF	TGCGCCAGCAGCCGGACTAGCGGGGGCTACGAGCAGTACTTC
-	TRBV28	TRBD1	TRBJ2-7	CASATGTTYEQYF	TGTGCCAGCGCGACAGGGACCACCTACGAGCAGTACTTC